This is a list of T cell receptor beta chains from one sample in a study of CD8 T cells in ankylosing spondylitis. TCRdb re-called the 5' RACE reads with MiXCR, one entry per CDR3 protein. Counted here are a few hundred thousand distinct CDR3 sequences, around 20% occurring once; the ten biggest clones make up roughly 3.4%. Source material: blood, either unsorted or a sorted T cell fraction (not recorded which). The receptors were gathered from a female donor with ankylosing spondylitis or in good health (not recorded which). Each CDR3 is given with its conserved first and last residue. A D gene is named only where the DNA matches it firmly. Only part of the rows carry a size: once, few, many, or a class if the clone is expanded.

v_call: TRBV20-1; j_call: TRBJ2-5; clone_size: .; d_call: TRBD2; cdr3_nt: TGCAGTGCTCCAAGGGACTACCAACAAGAGACCCAGTACTTC; cdr3_aa: CSAPRDYQQETQYF
v_call: TRBV20-1; j_call: TRBJ1-4; clone_size: few; d_call: .; cdr3_nt: TGCAGTGCTAGAAGGAGTCTTAATGAAAAACTGTTTTTT; cdr3_aa: CSARRSLNEKLFF
v_call: TRBV4-2; j_call: TRBJ2-7; clone_size: few; d_call: TRBD1; cdr3_nt: TGTGCCAGCAGCCTCCGGGACAGTCTGACGGGGGAGCAGTACTTC; cdr3_aa: CASSLRDSLTGEQYF
v_call: TRBV29-1; j_call: TRBJ1-1; clone_size: .; d_call: TRBD1; cdr3_nt: TGCAGCGCCTGTCGGACAGGGGGCCACACTGAAGCTTTCTTT; cdr3_aa: CSACRTGGHTEAFF
v_call: TRBV6-2/TRBV6-3; j_call: TRBJ1-1; clone_size: many; d_call: .; cdr3_nt: TGTGCCAGCAAGGACGGAGGACAGACTGAAGCTTTCTTT; cdr3_aa: CASKDGGQTEAFF
v_call: TRBV7-2; j_call: TRBJ1-2; clone_size: .; d_call: .; cdr3_nt: TGTGCCAGCAGCTCTCTTTCAGGGTGGTGGGGCTACACCTTC; cdr3_aa: CASSSLSGWWGYTF
v_call: TRBV7-3; j_call: TRBJ2-1; clone_size: .; d_call: .; cdr3_nt: TGTGCCTGCAGCTTCACGGTCAGTTACAATGAGCAGTTCTTC; cdr3_aa: CACSFTVSYNEQFF
v_call: TRBV9; j_call: TRBJ2-3; clone_size: .; d_call: .; cdr3_nt: TGTGCCAGCGGAACAGGGACCTCCGGAGATACGCAGTATTTT; cdr3_aa: CASGTGTSGDTQYF
v_call: TRBV5-1; j_call: TRBJ1-2; clone_size: .; d_call: .; cdr3_nt: TGCGCCAGCAGCGGCTCTTTTGGGGAAGCACCTAACTATGGCTACACCTTC; cdr3_aa: CASSGSFGEAPNYGYTF
v_call: TRBV14; j_call: TRBJ2-7; clone_size: many; d_call: TRBD2; cdr3_nt: TGTGCCAGCAGCCACCGCTCGCTAGCGGGGAGTTCGGAGCAGTACTTC; cdr3_aa: CASSHRSLAGSSEQYF
v_call: TRBV20-1; j_call: TRBJ2-7; clone_size: few; d_call: .; cdr3_nt: TGCAGTGCTAGCCGCCCCGGGAAAGGTGTGGACGAGCAGTACTTC; cdr3_aa: CSASRPGKGVDEQYF
v_call: TRBV7-3; j_call: TRBJ1-1; clone_size: .; d_call: .; cdr3_nt: TGTGCCAGCAGCTTAACCCGGGGTAGCACTGAAGCTTTCTTT; cdr3_aa: CASSLTRGSTEAFF
v_call: TRBV6-6; j_call: TRBJ1-1; clone_size: many; d_call: .; cdr3_nt: TGTGCCAGCGGGCAGGGAGAGAACACTGAAGCTTTCTTT; cdr3_aa: CASGQGENTEAFF
v_call: TRBV20-1; j_call: TRBJ2-1; clone_size: .; d_call: .; cdr3_nt: TGCAGTGCTAGCAGGCTTCCTTATGAGCAGTTCTTC; cdr3_aa: CSASRLPYEQFF
v_call: TRBV12-5; j_call: TRBJ2-1; clone_size: few; d_call: TRBD2; cdr3_nt: TGTGCTAGTGGGACCGGGACTAGCGGGAGGGGGGTAAATGAGCAGTTCTTC; cdr3_aa: CASGTGTSGRGVNEQFF
v_call: TRBV11-2; j_call: TRBJ2-2; clone_size: few; d_call: TRBD2; cdr3_nt: TGTGCCAGCAGCTGGTCTAGCGGGAGGGCGTCCGGGGAGCTGTTTTTT; cdr3_aa: CASSWSSGRASGELFF
v_call: TRBV20-1; j_call: TRBJ1-5; clone_size: many; d_call: TRBD1; cdr3_nt: TGCAGTGCCAAGACAGGGACTAATCAGCCCCAGCATTTT; cdr3_aa: CSAKTGTNQPQHF
v_call: TRBV5-1; j_call: TRBJ2-2; clone_size: .; d_call: .; cdr3_nt: TGCGCCAGCAGCTTGGGACTAGTGAACGCCGGGGAGCTGTTTTTT; cdr3_aa: CASSLGLVNAGELFF
v_call: TRBV6-5; j_call: TRBJ1-2; clone_size: .; d_call: .; cdr3_nt: TGTGCCAGCAGCTATCGGGACACAAACTATGGCTACACCTTC; cdr3_aa: CASSYRDTNYGYTF
v_call: TRBV10-3; j_call: TRBJ1-1; clone_size: many; d_call: .; cdr3_nt: TGTGCCATCAGTGCCAGGGACCCCAACACTGAAGCTTTCTTT; cdr3_aa: CAISARDPNTEAFF
v_call: TRBV5-1; j_call: TRBJ2-5; clone_size: .; d_call: .; cdr3_nt: TGCGCCAGCAGCTTTAACGGTCCGGAGACCCAGTACTTC; cdr3_aa: CASSFNGPETQYF
v_call: TRBV28; j_call: TRBJ2-1; clone_size: .; d_call: TRBD2; cdr3_nt: TGTGCCAGCAGTTTAGGCGGGAGAACCTACAATGAGCAGTTCTTC; cdr3_aa: CASSLGGRTYNEQFF
v_call: TRBV7-3; j_call: TRBJ2-1; clone_size: once; d_call: TRBD1; cdr3_nt: TGTGCCAGCAGCTTAACGGGAACCAGGACAGGGATCAATGAGCAGTTCTTC; cdr3_aa: CASSLTGTRTGINEQFF
v_call: TRBV4-2; j_call: TRBJ1-2; clone_size: many; d_call: .; cdr3_nt: TGTGCCAGCAGCCAAGAAGCCATGGACTATGGCTACACCTTC; cdr3_aa: CASSQEAMDYGYTF
v_call: TRBV28; j_call: TRBJ2-7; clone_size: .; d_call: .; cdr3_nt: TGTGCCAGCAGTTTAGGTCCAGACATCGGATACTTC; cdr3_aa: CASSLGPDIGYF
v_call: TRBV20-1; j_call: TRBJ2-2; clone_size: few; d_call: .; cdr3_nt: TGCTGTGCTAGAACTCAAGGGGGACACAACACCGGGGAGCTGTTTTTT; cdr3_aa: CCARTQGGHNTGELFF
v_call: TRBV20-1; j_call: TRBJ2-7; clone_size: many; d_call: .; cdr3_nt: TGCAGTGCTAATAGGTTATACGAGCAGTACTTC; cdr3_aa: CSANRLYEQYF
v_call: TRBV6-1; j_call: TRBJ1-2; clone_size: few; d_call: .; cdr3_nt: TGTGCCAGCAGCCGCGCGGGGGGCTATGGCTACACCTTC; cdr3_aa: CASSRAGGYGYTF
v_call: TRBV27; j_call: TRBJ2-7; clone_size: few; d_call: .; cdr3_nt: TGTGCCAGCACGCCGGGTTTGCCCTTCTACGAGCAGTACTTC; cdr3_aa: CASTPGLPFYEQYF
v_call: TRBV11-1; j_call: TRBJ2-1; clone_size: many; d_call: TRBD2; cdr3_nt: TGTGCCAGCAGCTTACCAAGTAGCGGGAGAAGGGTAGCCGGGTCCTACAATGAGCAGTTCTTC; cdr3_aa: CASSLPSSGRRVAGSYNEQFF
v_call: TRBV28; j_call: TRBJ1-1; clone_size: few; d_call: .; cdr3_nt: TGTGCCAGCAGTTTAGGCCCCGGCAGCCCTAACACTGAAGCTTTCTTT; cdr3_aa: CASSLGPGSPNTEAFF
v_call: TRBV21-1; j_call: TRBJ2-3; clone_size: few; d_call: .; cdr3_nt: .; cdr3_aa: CASSKVARGSSTDTQYF
v_call: TRBV20-1; j_call: TRBJ1-2; clone_size: .; d_call: TRBD1; cdr3_nt: TGCAGTGCCACGGACAGGGCGGGCTACACCTTC; cdr3_aa: CSATDRAGYTF
v_call: TRBV7-9; j_call: TRBJ1-1; clone_size: few; d_call: .; cdr3_nt: TGTGCCAGCAGCTCAGGGGTCCCGAGGGCTGAAGCTTTCTTT; cdr3_aa: CASSSGVPRAEAFF
v_call: TRBV18; j_call: TRBJ2-7; clone_size: few; d_call: .; cdr3_nt: TGTGCCAGCTCACCGGACAGAGCCTCCTACGAGCAGTACTTC; cdr3_aa: CASSPDRASYEQYF